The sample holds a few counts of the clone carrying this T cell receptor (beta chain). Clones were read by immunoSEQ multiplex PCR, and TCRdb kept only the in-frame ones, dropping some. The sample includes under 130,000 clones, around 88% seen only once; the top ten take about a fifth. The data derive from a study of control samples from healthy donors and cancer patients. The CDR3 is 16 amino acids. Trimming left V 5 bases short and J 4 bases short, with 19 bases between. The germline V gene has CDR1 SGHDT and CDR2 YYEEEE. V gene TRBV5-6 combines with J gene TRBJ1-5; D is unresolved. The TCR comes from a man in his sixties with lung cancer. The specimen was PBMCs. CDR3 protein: CASSFSGRAKNQPQHF. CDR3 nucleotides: TGTGCCAGCAGTTTTTCCGGACGGGCCAAGAATCAGCCCCAGCATTTT.